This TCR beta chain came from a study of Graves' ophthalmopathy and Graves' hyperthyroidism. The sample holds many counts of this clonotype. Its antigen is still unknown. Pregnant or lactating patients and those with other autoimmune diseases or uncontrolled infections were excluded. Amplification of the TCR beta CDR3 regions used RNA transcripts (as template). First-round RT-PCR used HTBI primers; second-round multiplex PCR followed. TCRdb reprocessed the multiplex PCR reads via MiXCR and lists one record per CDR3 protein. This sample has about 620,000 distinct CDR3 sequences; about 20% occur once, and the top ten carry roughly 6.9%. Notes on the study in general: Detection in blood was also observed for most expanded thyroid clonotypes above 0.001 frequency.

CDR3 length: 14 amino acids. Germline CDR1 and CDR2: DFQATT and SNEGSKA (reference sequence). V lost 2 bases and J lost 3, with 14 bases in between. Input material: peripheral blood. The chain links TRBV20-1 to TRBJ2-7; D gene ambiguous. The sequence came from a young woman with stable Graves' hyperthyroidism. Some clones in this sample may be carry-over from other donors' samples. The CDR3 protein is CSARPPGRSYEQYF. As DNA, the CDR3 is TGCAGTGCTAGACCCCCTGGCAGGAGCTACGAGCAGTACTTC.